This T cell receptor beta chain was observed in a study of blood T cell repertoires in COVID-19. Study-level information: The study drew acute and convalescent COVID-19 samples from the United States, Italy and Spain. PBMCs, B-cell-depleted T cells, or T cells provided the cDNA or gDNA that made up the material.

Assay used: immunoSEQ multiplex PCR; TCRdb lists only in-frame clones, some missing. The table has 230,000 or so clones, roughly 81% seen once. Germline V CDR1 and CDR2: SGHRS, YFSETQ. V was shortened by 1 base and J by 8 bases, with 13 bases between the two germline ends. The CDR3 totals 14 residues. The sample taken for sequencing was peripheral blood. The TCR originated in a woman older than 75 with COVID-19, enrolled during active disease. This chain links TRBV5-1 with TRBJ2-1; no clear D. The CDR3 DNA follows: TGCGCCAGCAGCTTGTTCACTCCCACCGATGAGCAGTTCTTC. Its translation is CASSLFTPTDEQFF.